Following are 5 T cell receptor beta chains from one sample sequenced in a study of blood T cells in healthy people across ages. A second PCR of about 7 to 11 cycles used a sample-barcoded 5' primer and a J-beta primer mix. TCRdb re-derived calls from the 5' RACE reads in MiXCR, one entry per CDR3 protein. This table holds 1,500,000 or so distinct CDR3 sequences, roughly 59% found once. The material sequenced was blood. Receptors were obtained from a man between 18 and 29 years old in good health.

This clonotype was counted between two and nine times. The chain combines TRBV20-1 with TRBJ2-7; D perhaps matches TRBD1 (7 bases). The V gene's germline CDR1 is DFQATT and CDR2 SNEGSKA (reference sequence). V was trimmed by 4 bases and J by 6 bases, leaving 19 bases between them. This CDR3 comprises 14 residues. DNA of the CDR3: TGCAGTGCTACCAAGGAGGGGGCGCTCTCCGAGCAGTACTTC. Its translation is CSATKEGALSEQYF.

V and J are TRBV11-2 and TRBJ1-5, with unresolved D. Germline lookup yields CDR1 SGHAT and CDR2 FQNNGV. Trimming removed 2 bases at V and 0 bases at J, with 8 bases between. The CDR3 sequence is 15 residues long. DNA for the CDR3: TGTGCCAGCAGCTTATGGCACTATAGCAATCAGCCCCAGCATTTT. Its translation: CASSLWHYSNQPQHF.

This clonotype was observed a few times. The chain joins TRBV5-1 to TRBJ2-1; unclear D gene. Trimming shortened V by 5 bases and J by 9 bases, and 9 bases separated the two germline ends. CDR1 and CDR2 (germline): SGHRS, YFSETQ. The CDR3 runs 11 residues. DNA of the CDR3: TGCGCCAGCAGGGATCCGGGTGAGCAGTTCTTC. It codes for CASRDPGEQFF.

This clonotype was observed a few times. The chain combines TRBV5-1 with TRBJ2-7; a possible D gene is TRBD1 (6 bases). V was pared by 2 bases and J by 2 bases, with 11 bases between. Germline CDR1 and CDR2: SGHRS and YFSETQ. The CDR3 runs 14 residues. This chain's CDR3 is CASSFRDITYEQYF. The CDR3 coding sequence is TGCGCCAGCAGCTTCCGGGACATAACCTACGAGCAGTACTTC.

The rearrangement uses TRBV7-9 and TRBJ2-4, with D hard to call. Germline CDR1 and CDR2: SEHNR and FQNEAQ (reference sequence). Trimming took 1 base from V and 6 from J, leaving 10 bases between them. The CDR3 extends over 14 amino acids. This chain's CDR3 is CASSLVVGRNIQYF. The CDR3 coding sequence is TGTGCCAGCAGCTTAGTTGTGGGTCGAAACATTCAGTACTTC.